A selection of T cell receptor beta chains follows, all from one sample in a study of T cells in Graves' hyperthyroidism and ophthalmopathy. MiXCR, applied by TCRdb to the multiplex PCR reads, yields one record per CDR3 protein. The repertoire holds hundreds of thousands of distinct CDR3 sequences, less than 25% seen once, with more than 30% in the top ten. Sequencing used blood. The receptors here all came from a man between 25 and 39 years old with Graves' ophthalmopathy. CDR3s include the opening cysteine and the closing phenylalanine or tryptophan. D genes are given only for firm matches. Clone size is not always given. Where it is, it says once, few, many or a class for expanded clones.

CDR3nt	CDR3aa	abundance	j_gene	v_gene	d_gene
TGTGCCAGTACCGTTTGGGGGGACGGAAACACCATATATTTT	CASTVWGDGNTIYF	-	TRBJ1-3	TRBV19	-
TGTGCCAGCAGCTGGGGACAGGGTCGAGCTAACTATGGCTACACCTTC	CASSWGQGRANYGYTF	few	TRBJ1-2	TRBV5-4	TRBD1
TGTGCCAGCAGTCTGACCCTGGGGGGCCAGTATAGCAATCAGCCCCAGCATTTT	CASSLTLGGQYSNQPQHF	many	TRBJ1-5	TRBV27	-
TGCAGTGCTAGAGATCAACACGGGGCCTACGAGCAGTACTTC	CSARDQHGAYEQYF	many	TRBJ2-7	TRBV20-1	-
TGTGCCTGGAGGGGGACAGGGACGTACGAGCAGTACTTC	CAWRGTGTYEQYF	many	TRBJ2-7	TRBV30	TRBD1
TGCAGTGCTAGGCCCTCTAGACTAGCGGGAGTACACGAGCAGTACTTC	CSARPSRLAGVHEQYF	-	TRBJ2-7	TRBV20-1	TRBD2
TGTGCCAGCAGCTTGAGACTAGCGGGAGGGGTCAAAGGAGATACGCAGTATTTT	CASSLRLAGGVKGDTQYF	-	TRBJ2-3	TRBV7-8	TRBD2
TGCGCCAGCAGCCCGGGGATAGTTAGCACAGATACGCAGTATTTT	CASSPGIVSTDTQYF	few	TRBJ2-3	TRBV5-1	-
TGCAGTGCTAGAGCGGGGGCGCTTAATAACAATGAGCAGTTCTTC	CSARAGALNNNEQFF	-	TRBJ2-1	TRBV20-1	-
TGTGCCAGCAGCCGCTCTAGCGGGAGGAGGACCGGGGAGCTGTTTTTT	CASSRSSGRRTGELFF	-	TRBJ2-2	TRBV13	TRBD2
TGTGCTAGCAGCCCTCGGACTGGTTTAAACACAGATACGCAGTATTTT	CASSPRTGLNTDTQYF	-	TRBJ2-3	TRBV7-7	-
TGTGCCAGCAGTCAAAAGGGGGGGGGCAGGGACCCCTACGAGCAGTACTTC	CASSQKGGGRDPYEQYF	-	TRBJ2-7	TRBV5-8	-
TGTGCCAGCAGTTTAGGGGGAGGGAGTTCACCCCTCCACTTT	CASSLGGGSSPLHF	-	TRBJ1-6	TRBV27	-
TGTGCCTACCAGGCGGGGAGAGGGCAGCCCCAGCATTTT	CAYQAGRGQPQHF	many	TRBJ1-5	TRBV30	-
TGTGCCAGCAGCCAAGATTGGGCGGGAGGGACCAATGAGCAGTTCTTC	CASSQDWAGGTNEQFF	few	TRBJ2-1	TRBV4-2	TRBD2
TGTGCCAGCTCACCGTCGGACTCCAACTATGGCTACACCTTC	CASSPSDSNYGYTF	few	TRBJ1-2	TRBV18	-
TGTGCCAGCAGCCACTACCTCATCGGGAGGGGTATTCGTAATGAGCAGTTCTTC	CASSHYLIGRGIRNEQFF	-	TRBJ2-1	TRBV14	TRBD2
TGTGCCAGCAGTGAAGAGTTAGGAAGAAATGAAAAACTGTTTTTT	CASSEELGRNEKLFF	few	TRBJ1-4	TRBV2	-
TGTGCCAGCAGTTTGTCGCAGGGGGCGGGGGAGCAGTACTTC	CASSLSQGAGEQYF	few	TRBJ2-7	TRBV27	TRBD1
TGCAGTGCTAGGGGACTAGCGAGTCCGGGGGATGAGCAGTTCTTC	CSARGLASPGDEQFF	-	TRBJ2-1	TRBV20-1	TRBD2
TGTGCCAGTAAGGCCGGCCTATACGGCTCTGGGGCCAACGTCCTGACTTTC	CASKAGLYGSGANVLTF	-	TRBJ2-6	TRBV19	-
TGTGCCAGCAGTTCCTCCGCCGGGGGACCTACTAACACCGGGGAGCTGTTTTTT	CASSSSAGGPTNTGELFF	-	TRBJ2-2	TRBV28	-
TGTGCCAGCAGCTTTCAGGGGACCAATTCACCCCTCCACTTT	CASSFQGTNSPLHF	many	TRBJ1-6	TRBV7-2	-
TGCAGTGCTAGACTCCCCCCCTACGAGCAGTACTTC	CSARLPPYEQYF	-	TRBJ2-7	TRBV20-1	-
TGTGCCAGCAGTTACTCGCTAGCGGGAGTCAATGAGCAGTTCTTC	CASSYSLAGVNEQFF	many	TRBJ2-1	TRBV6-6	TRBD2
TGCAGTGCTCAGGGACAGGTCAATGAGCAGTTCTTC	CSAQGQVNEQFF	once	TRBJ2-1	TRBV20-1	TRBD1
TGTGCCAGCAGCTTAGGGGGTCCCATCTCTGGAAACACCATATATTTT	CASSLGGPISGNTIYF	few	TRBJ1-3	TRBV11-2	-
TGTGCCAGCAGCCAAGTGTATAGGGCTGAAGCTTTCTTT	CASSQVYRAEAFF	-	TRBJ1-1	TRBV14	-
TGCAGTGCTAGAGGTCCAGCGGGAGTGGCAGATACGCAGTATTTT	CSARGPAGVADTQYF	-	TRBJ2-3	TRBV20-1	TRBD2
TGTGCCAGCAGCCAAGATCTTGTTGTCAGCACGCAGTATTTT	CASSQDLVVSTQYF	-	TRBJ2-3	TRBV14	-
TGTGCCTGGAGTGTATCCGGGAATGGCTACACCTTC	CAWSVSGNGYTF	many	TRBJ1-2	TRBV30	-
TGTGCCAGCAGTTATCTCGGGGGAACCGGGGAGCTGTTTTTT	CASSYLGGTGELFF	-	TRBJ2-2	TRBV6-6	-
TGTGCCAGCACTACGGGGCAGACCCAGTACTTC	CASTTGQTQYF	-	TRBJ2-5	TRBV12-3/TRBV12-4	-
TGTGCCAGCAGCTTAGGTAACGAGCGCTATGGCTACACCTTC	CASSLGNERYGYTF	few	TRBJ1-2	TRBV7-9	-
TGTGCCAGCGACAGCTACGAGCAGTACTTC	CASDSYEQYF	few	TRBJ2-7	TRBV6-2/TRBV6-3	-
TGTGCCAGCAGCCCACACAGGGGACCCCCGGGCGAGCAGTACTTC	CASSPHRGPPGEQYF	many	TRBJ2-7	TRBV7-8	TRBD1
TGTGCCAGCAGCGTTTCGGGTCTCGGCTATGGCTACACCTTC	CASSVSGLGYGYTF	-	TRBJ1-2	TRBV7-9	-
TGTGCCAGCGGAGCGGGAGTCGAGACCCAGTACTTC	CASGAGVETQYF	many	TRBJ2-5	TRBV12-3/TRBV12-4	TRBD2
TGTGCCATCAGTGTCACGGAAAATTCACCCCTCCACTTT	CAISVTENSPLHF	-	TRBJ1-6	TRBV10-3	-
TGTGCCAGCAGCTCTGGACTAGCGGGAGGGCCTACAGATACGCAGTATTTT	CASSSGLAGGPTDTQYF	many	TRBJ2-3	TRBV7-9	TRBD2
TGTGCCAGCAGCCCCACCCAGGACATGCCCTACGAGCAGTACTTC	CASSPTQDMPYEQYF	few	TRBJ2-7	TRBV27	-
TGCGCCAGCAGCCAAGACCGGACGGATCGGAACACTGAAGCTTTCTTT	CASSQDRTDRNTEAFF	few	TRBJ1-1	TRBV4-1	-
TGCAGTGCTGTGACGGACAGGGCTGGCGGTCAGCCCCAGCATTTT	CSAVTDRAGGQPQHF	few	TRBJ1-5	TRBV20-1	TRBD1
TGTGCCAGCTCACCCCGAGGAGGGATTGGCTATGGCTACACCTTC	CASSPRGGIGYGYTF	many	TRBJ1-2	TRBV18	-
TGTGCCAGCAGTGCAACTAGGAGCGGGGAGCTGTTTTTT	CASSATRSGELFF	few	TRBJ2-2	TRBV2	-
TGTGCCAGCAGCCCGGGACAGCGGGTTAATTCTGAGCAGTTCTTC	CASSPGQRVNSEQFF	-	TRBJ2-1	TRBV5-4	-
TGCAGTGCTAGTCTCCCGGATAGCGGGAGGCCCCATGAGCAGTTCTTC	CSASLPDSGRPHEQFF	-	TRBJ2-1	TRBV20-1	TRBD2
TGTGCCAGCAGCCAGGGACCATCGAACACCGGGGAGCTGTTTTTT	CASSQGPSNTGELFF	many	TRBJ2-2	TRBV3-1	-
TGTGCCAGCAGCTTAGCTCTACAGGGCAGGTCCTCCTACGAGCAGTACTTC	CASSLALQGRSSYEQYF	few	TRBJ2-7	TRBV7-9	-
TGCGCCAGCAGCCCGCGGGAGGGCCGGAACAATGAGCAGTTCTTC	CASSPREGRNNEQFF	few	TRBJ2-1	TRBV5-1	TRBD2
TGTGCCAGCAGTACTACGAAGGACTCCTACGAGCAGTACTTC	CASSTTKDSYEQYF	few	TRBJ2-7	TRBV6-1	-
TGTGCCAGCAGCTCGACCTCTAGCGGGGGGCAAGAGACCCAGTACTTC	CASSSTSSGGQETQYF	many	TRBJ2-5	TRBV13	TRBD2
TGTGCCAGTAGTATGGTACAGGCGTCCGAGCAGTACTTC	CASSMVQASEQYF	-	TRBJ2-7	TRBV19	-
TGCAGTGCTAGAGGTCCCAGGGGAAATTCACCCCTCCACTTT	CSARGPRGNSPLHF	-	TRBJ1-6	TRBV20-1	-
TGTGCCAGCAGATTCGGGCTAGCGGCCAGCACAGATACGCAGTATTTT	CASRFGLAASTDTQYF	many	TRBJ2-3	TRBV6-1	TRBD2
TGTGCCAGCAGTTTTTTTCAGGAGGACACTGAAGCTTTCTTT	CASSFFQEDTEAFF	many	TRBJ1-1	TRBV28	-
TGTGCCAGCAGAAAAGACGGGGTCGTGAATGGCTACACCTTC	CASRKDGVVNGYTF	-	TRBJ1-2	TRBV9	-
TGCAGTGCTAGAGATCTGGGGGCCCATGAGCAGTTCTTC	CSARDLGAHEQFF	few	TRBJ2-1	TRBV20-1	-